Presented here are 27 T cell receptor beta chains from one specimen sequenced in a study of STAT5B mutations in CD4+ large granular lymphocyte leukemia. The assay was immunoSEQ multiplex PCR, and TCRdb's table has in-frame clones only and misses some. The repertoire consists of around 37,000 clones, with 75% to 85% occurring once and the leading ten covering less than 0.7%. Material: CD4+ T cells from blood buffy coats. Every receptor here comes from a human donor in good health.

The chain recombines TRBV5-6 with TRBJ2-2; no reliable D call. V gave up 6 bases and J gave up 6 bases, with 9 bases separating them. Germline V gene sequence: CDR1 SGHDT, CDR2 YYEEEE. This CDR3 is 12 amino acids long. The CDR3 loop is CASTHTSGELFF. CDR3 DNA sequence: TGTGCCAGCACCCACACCTCCGGGGAGCTGTTTTTT.

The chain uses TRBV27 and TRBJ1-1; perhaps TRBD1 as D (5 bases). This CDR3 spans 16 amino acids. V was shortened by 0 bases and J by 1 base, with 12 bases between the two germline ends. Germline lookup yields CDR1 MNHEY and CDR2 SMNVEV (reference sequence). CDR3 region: CASSLSGGYWNTEAFF. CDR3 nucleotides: TGTGCCAGCAGTTTATCGGGGGGGTATTGGAACACTGAAGCTTTCTTT.

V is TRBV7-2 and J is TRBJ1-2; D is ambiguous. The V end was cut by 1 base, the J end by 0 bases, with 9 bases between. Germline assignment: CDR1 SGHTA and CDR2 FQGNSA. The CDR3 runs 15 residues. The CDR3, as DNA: TGTGCCAGCAGCTTAGATATTACAGCTAACTATGGCTACACCTTC. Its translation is CASSLDITANYGYTF.

CDR3 amino acids: CASSLGGTGVNEQYF. CDR3 nucleotides: TGTGCCAGCAGCTTAGGGGGGACAGGGGTCAACGAGCAGTACTTC. The gene calls are TRBV7-8 and TRBJ2-7, with 10 bases that match TRBD1. Germline V gene lookup returns CDR1 SGHVS and CDR2 FQNEAQ. The J segment lost 5 bases and the V segment lost 1 base, leaving 5 bases of the junction unmatched. CDR3 length equals 15 residues.

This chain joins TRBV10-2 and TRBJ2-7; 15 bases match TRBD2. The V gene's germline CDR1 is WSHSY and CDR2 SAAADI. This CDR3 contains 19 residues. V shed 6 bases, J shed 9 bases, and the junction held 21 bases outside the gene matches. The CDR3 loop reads CASSHGTSGRRTGLTAQYF. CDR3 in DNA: TGCGCCAGCAGCCACGGGACTAGCGGGAGGCGAACGGGTCTTACGGCGCAGTACTTC.

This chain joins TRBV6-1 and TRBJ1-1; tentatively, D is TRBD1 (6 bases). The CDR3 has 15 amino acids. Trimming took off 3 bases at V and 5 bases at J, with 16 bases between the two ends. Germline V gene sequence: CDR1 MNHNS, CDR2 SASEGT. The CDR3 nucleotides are TGTGCCAGCAGTGAGACACAGGGATCGGAGACTGAAGCTTTCTTT. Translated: CASSETQGSETEAFF.

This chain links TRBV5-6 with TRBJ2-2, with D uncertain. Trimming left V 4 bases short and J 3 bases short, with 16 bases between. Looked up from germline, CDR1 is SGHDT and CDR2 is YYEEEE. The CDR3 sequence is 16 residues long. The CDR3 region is CASSIGRRFYTGELFF. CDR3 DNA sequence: TGTGCCAGCAGCATAGGACGCCGCTTCTACACCGGGGAGCTGTTTTTT.

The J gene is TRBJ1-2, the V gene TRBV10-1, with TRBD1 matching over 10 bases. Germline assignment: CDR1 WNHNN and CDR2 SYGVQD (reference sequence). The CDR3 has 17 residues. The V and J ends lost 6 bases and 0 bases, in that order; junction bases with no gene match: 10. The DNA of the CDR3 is TGCGCCAGCAGAACCCGGGACAGGGGTCTAGCTAACTATGGCTACACCTTC. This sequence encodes CASRTRDRGLANYGYTF.

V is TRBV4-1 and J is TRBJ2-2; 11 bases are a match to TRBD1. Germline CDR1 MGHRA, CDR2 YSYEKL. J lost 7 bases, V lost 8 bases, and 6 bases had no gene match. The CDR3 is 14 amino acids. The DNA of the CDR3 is TGCGCCAGCCAGAGGACAGGGGGCATCGGGGAGCTGTTTTTT. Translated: CASQRTGGIGELFF.

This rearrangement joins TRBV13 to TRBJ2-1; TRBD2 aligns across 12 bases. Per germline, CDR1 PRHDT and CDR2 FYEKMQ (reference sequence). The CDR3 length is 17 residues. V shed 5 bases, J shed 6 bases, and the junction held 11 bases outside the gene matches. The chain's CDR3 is CASSLLLAGGPLNEQFF. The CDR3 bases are TGTGCCAGCAGCCTCCTGCTAGCGGGAGGGCCCCTCAATGAGCAGTTCTTC.

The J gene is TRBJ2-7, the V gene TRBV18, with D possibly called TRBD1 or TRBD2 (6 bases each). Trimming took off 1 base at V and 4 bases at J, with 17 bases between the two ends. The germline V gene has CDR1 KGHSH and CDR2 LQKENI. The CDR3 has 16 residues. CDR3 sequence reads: CASSPQGTGAGYEQYF. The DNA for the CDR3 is TGTGCCAGCTCACCACAGGGTACGGGGGCGGGTTACGAGCAGTACTTC.

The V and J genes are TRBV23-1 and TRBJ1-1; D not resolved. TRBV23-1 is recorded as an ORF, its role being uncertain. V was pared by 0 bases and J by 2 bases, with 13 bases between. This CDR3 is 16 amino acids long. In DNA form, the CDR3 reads TGCGCCAGCAGTCAATCGAGGGCGCAGGCTAACACTGAAGCTTTCTTT. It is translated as CASSQSRAQANTEAFF.

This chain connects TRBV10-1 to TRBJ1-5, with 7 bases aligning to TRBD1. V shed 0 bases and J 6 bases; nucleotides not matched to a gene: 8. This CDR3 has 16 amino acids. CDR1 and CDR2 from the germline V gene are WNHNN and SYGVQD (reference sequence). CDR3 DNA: TGCGCCAGCAGTGAGTCGAGAGGGGGCTTCATTCAGCCCCAGCATTTT. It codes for CASSESRGGFIQPQHF.

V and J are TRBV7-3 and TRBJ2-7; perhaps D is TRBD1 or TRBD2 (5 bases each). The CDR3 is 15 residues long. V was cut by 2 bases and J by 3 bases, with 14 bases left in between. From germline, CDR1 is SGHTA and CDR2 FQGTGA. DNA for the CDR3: TGTGCCAGCAGCTTACAACCGGGACGCGTCTACGAGCAGTACTTC. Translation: CASSLQPGRVYEQYF.

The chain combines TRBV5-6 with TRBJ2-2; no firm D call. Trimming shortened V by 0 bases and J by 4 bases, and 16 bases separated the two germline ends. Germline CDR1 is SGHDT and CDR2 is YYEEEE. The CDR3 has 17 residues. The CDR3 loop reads CASSLGLLGPGTGELFF. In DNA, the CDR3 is TGTGCCAGCAGCTTGGGTTTGTTAGGGCCGGGCACCGGGGAGCTGTTTTTT.

The CDR3 region is CASSLWTAFKFSTDTQYF. The CDR3 DNA follows: TGTGCCAGCAGCTTGTGGACCGCCTTCAAATTTAGCACAGATACGCAGTATTTT. V gene TRBV5-6 combines with J gene TRBJ2-3; no clear D. The V end was cut by 1 base, the J end by 0 bases, with 18 bases between. The CDR3 is 18 residues long. CDR1 is SGHDT, CDR2 YYEEEE, per germline.

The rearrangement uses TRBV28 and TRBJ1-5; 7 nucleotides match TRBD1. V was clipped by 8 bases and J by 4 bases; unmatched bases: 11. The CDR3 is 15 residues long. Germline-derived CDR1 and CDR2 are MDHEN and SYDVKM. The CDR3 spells CASPRKGASNQPQHF. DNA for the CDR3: TGTGCCAGCCCCCGGAAGGGGGCGTCAAATCAGCCCCAGCATTTT.

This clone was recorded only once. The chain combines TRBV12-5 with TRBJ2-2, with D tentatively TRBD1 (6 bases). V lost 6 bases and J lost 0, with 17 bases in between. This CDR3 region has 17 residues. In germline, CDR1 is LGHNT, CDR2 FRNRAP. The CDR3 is CASGPALTGTNTGELFF. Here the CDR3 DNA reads TGTGCTAGTGGCCCAGCCCTAACAGGGACGAACACCGGGGAGCTGTTTTTT.

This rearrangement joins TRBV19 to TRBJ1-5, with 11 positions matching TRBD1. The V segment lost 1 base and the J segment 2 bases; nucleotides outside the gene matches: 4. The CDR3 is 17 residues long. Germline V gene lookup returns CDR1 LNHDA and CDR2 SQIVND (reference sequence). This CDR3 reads CASSIGLGQGGNQPQHF. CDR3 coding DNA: TGTGCCAGTAGTATAGGATTGGGACAGGGGGGCAATCAGCCCCAGCATTTT.

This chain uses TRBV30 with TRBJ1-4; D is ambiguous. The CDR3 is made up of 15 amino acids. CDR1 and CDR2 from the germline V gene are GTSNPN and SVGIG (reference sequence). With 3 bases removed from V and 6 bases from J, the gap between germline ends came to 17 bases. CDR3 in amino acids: CAWRGPNGVDEKLFF. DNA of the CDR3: TGTGCCTGGAGAGGGCCGAACGGGGTGGATGAAAAACTGTTTTTT.

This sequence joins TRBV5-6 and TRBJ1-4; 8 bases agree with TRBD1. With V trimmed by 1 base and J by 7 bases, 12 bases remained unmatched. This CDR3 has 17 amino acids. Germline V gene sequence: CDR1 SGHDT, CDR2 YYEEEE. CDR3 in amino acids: CASSLSQGAFRFEKLFF. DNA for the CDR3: TGTGCCAGCAGCTTGTCCCAGGGGGCATTTAGGTTTGAAAAACTGTTTTTT.

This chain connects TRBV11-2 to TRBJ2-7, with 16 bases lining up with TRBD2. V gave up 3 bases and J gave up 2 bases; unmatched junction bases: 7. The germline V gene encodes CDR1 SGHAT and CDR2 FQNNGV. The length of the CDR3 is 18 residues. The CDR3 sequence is CASSFAGTSGRAAYEQYF. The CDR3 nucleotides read TGTGCCAGCAGCTTCGCCGGGACTAGCGGGAGGGCTGCCTACGAGCAGTACTTC.

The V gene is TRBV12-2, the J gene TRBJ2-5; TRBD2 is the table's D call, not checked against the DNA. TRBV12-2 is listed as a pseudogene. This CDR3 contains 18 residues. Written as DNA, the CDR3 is TGTGCAAGTCGCCGCAATCATTGGGTAGCGGGGGGCCAAGAGACCCAGTACTTC. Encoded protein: CASRRNHWVAGGQETQYF.

The CDR3 nucleotides read TGTGCCAGCAGCCCCCGGGACAGGGTTACAGATACGCAGTATTTT. Its translation: CASSPRDRVTDTQYF. This chain links TRBV11-3 with TRBJ2-3; 9 bases fit TRBD1. V trimming: 5 bases; J trimming: 3 bases; junction bases outside the gene matches: 6. CDR1 SGHNT and CDR2 YENEEA come from the germline V gene. The CDR3 extends over 15 amino acids.

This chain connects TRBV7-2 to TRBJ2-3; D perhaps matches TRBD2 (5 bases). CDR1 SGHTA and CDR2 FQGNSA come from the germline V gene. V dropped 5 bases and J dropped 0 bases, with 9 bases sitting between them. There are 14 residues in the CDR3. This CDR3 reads CASSPRGSTDTQYF. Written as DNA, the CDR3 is TGTGCCAGCAGCCCCCGCGGGAGCACAGATACGCAGTATTTT.

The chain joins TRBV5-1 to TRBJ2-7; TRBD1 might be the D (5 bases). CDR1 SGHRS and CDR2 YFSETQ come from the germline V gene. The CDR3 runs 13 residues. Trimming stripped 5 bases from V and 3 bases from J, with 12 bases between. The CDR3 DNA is TGCGCCAGCAGAAAGACAGCTAGCTACGAGCAGTACTTC. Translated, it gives CASRKTASYEQYF.

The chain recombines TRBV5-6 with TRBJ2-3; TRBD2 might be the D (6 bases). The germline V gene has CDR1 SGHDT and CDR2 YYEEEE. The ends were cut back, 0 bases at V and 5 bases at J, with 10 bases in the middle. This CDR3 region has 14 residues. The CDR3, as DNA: TGTGCCAGCAGCTTGGTTGGGCGGGGAGATACGCAGTATTTT. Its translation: CASSLVGRGDTQYF.